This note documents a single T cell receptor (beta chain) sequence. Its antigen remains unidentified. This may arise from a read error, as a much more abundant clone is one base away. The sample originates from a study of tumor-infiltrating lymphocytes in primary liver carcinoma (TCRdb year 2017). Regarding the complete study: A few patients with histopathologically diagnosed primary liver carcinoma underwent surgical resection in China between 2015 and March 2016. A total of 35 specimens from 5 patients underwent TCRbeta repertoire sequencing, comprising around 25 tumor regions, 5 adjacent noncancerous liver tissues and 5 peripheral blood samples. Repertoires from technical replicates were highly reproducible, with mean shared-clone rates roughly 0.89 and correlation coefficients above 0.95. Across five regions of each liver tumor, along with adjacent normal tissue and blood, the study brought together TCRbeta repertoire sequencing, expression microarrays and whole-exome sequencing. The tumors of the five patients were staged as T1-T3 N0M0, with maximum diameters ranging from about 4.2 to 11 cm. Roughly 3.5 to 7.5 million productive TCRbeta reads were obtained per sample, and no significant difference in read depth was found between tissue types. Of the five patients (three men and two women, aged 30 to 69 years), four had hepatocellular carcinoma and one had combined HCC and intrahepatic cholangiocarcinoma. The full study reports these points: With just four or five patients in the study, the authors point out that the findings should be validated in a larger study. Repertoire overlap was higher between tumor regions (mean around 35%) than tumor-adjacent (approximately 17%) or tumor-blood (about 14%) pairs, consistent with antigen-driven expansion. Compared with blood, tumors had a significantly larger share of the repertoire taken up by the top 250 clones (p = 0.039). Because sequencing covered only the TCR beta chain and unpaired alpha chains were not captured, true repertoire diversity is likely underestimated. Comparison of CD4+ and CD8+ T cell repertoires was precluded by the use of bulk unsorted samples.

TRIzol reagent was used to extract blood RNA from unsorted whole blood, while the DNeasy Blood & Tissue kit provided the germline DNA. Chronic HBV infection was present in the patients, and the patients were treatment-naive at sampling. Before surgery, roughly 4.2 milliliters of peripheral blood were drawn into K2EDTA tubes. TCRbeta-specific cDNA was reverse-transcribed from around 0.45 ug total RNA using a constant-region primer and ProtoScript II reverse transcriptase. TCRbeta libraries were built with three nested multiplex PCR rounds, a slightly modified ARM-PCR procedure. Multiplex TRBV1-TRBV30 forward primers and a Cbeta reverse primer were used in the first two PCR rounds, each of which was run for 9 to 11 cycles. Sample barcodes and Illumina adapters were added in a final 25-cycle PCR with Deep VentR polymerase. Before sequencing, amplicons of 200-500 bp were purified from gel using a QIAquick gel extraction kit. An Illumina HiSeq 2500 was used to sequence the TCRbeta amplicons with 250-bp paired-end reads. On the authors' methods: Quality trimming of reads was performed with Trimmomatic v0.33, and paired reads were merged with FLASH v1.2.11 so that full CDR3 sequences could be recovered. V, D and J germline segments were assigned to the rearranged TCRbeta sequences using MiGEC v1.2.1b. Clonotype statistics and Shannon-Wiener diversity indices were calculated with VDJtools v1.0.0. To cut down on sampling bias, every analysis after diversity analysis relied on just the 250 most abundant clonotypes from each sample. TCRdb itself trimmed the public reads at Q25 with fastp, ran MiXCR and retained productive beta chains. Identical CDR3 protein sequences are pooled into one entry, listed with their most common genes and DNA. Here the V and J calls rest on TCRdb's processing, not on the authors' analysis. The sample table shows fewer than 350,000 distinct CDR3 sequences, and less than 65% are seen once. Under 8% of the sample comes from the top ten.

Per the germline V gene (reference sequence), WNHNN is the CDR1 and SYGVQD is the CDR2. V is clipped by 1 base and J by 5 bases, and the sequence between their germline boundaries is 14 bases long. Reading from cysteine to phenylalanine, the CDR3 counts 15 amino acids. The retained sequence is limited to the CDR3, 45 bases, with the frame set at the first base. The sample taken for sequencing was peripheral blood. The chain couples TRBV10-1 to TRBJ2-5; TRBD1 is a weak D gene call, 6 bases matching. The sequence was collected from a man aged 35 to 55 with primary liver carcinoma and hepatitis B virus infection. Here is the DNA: TGCGCCAGCAGTGAGTTGGGGGCGCTGACGGAGACCCAGTACTTC. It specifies CASSELGALTETQYF.